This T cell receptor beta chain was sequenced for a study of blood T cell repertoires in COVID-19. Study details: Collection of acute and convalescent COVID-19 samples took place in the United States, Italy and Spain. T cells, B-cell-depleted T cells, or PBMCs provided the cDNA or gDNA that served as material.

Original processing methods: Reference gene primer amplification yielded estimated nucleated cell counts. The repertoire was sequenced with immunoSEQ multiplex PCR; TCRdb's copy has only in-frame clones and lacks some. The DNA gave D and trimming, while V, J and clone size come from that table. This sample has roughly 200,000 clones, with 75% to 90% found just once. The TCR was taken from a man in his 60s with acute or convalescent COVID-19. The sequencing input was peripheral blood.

The DNA for the CDR3 is TGTGCTAGTGCCTTGACAGGGGTTGAGCAGTACTTC. It encodes CASALTGVEQYF. The chain uses TRBV12-5 and TRBJ2-7, with 8 positions matching TRBD1. Germline trimming cut 7 bases from V and 7 bases from J; bases unmatched to any gene: 6. The CDR3 has 12 amino acids. CDR1 LGHNT and CDR2 FRNRAP come from the germline V gene.